The source of this T cell receptor beta chain is a study of identical twins. Study findings and constraints: Conclusions leaned on cross-sectional statistical analysis and did not track the same donors over time. Researchers reported weaker excess twin sharing in beta out-of-frame sequences. Part of the zero-insertion signal could reflect confounding by invariant MAIT and iNKT cells.

This clonotype was counted only a few times. What it binds is not known. V lost 5 bases and J lost 6, with 17 bases in between. This CDR3 contains 15 residues. Per germline, CDR1 MNHNS and CDR2 SASEGT. TCRdb used MiXCR to reprocess the 5' RACE reads, holding one entry per CDR3 protein. The sample lists about 280,000 distinct CDR3 sequences; under 9% were seen once. This sample was also put to use in a study of yellow fever vaccine responses in identical twins. That source reports: The authors reported partly convergent, partly personalized vaccine responses in identical twins.

This clonotype originated in a woman aged 18-29 years in good health. Input material: memory (CD45RO+) T cells sorted from blood. The chain recombines TRBV6-1 with TRBJ2-1; perhaps D is TRBD1 or TRBD2 (5 bases each). The CDR3 sequence is CASSRRGAGANEQFF. CDR3 coding DNA: TGTGCCAGCAGTCGCCGGGGCGCAGGAGCCAATGAGCAGTTCTTC.